This T cell receptor (beta chain) was obtained from a study of Ad26.COV2.S vaccination and SARS-CoV-2 variants. The wider study: Intramuscular Ad26.COV2.S at 5x10^10 or 1x10^11 viral particles.

A remark on this clone: Its antigen is undetermined.

Measured with immunoSEQ multiplex PCR; TCRdb has only the in-frame clones, and not every one. This sample carries roughly 700,000 clones, approximately 88% of them seen once, and the ten largest clones take roughly 1.5%. General study points: Non-spike TCR breadth did not differ much between vaccine and placebo recipients.

Treatment meaning: some 19 received Ad26.COV2.S at low or high dose, single or two shots; roughly five received placebo; per-sample allocation not given. Collection of the samples took place on day 63 after the first injection of vaccine or placebo. This TCR was sampled from a person aged 18 to 59 who received the Ad26.COV2.S COVID-19 vaccine or a placebo. The source material was peripheral blood, sampled in a trial of Ad26.COV2.S vaccine versus placebo.

The CDR3, as DNA: TGCGCCAGCAGCTTGATGGGAGCCGGCTCCGGACAGAATCTCTTCTTT. It encodes CASSLMGAGSGQNLFF. V and J are TRBV5-1 and TRBJ1-1; possible D gene TRBD1, 6 bases. Trimming removed 1 base at V and 14 bases at J, with 27 bases between. CDR3 length equals 16 residues. The germline CDR1 and CDR2 sequences are SGHRS and YFSETQ. Full variable domain (outside the CDR3, taken from reference TRBV5-1 and TRBJ1-1): KAGVTQTPRYLIKTRGQQVTLSCSPISGHRSVSWYQQTPGQGLQFLFEYFSETQRNKGNFPGRFSGRQFSNSRSEMNVSTLELGDSALYLCASSLMGAGSGQNLFFGQGTRLTVV.